The present TCR beta chain was sequenced within a study of metastatic and nonmetastatic thyroid tumors. Trimming stripped 4 bases from V and 8 bases from J, with 11 bases between. From germline, CDR1 is MNHGY and CDR2 SVAAGI. This CDR3 contains 12 residues. TCRdb re-called the PCR reads with MiXCR. In the table there are some 28,000 clones, about 3.7% of which are singletons. This clone was seen a handful of times. Antigen: not known. Every patient underwent thyroid surgery untreated. Points from the study as a whole: Malignant thyroid tumors reportedly exceeded benign nodules significantly in TCR beta diversity, with the difference appearing in blood and tumor.

Sequenced material: blood. The chain has TRBV6-9 and TRBJ1-1; TRBD1 might be the D (5 bases). This clonotype was obtained from a male donor with papillary thyroid cancer or a benign thyroid nodule (not recorded which). Some clones in this sample may be carry-over from other donors' samples. The chain's CDR3 is CASSLDHREAFF. The CDR3 DNA is TGTGCCAGCAGTTTAGACCACAGGGAAGCTTTCTTT.